This T cell receptor beta chain was profiled in a study of tumor-infiltrating lymphocytes in oesophageal squamous cell carcinoma. CDR3 length: 12 residues. Germline CDR1 reads MDHEN; CDR2 reads SYDVKM. TCRdb analysed the PCR reads with MiXCR anew, one entry per CDR3 protein. The sample has some 25,000 distinct CDR3 sequences; 35% to 45% are singletons. This rearrangement joins TRBV28 to TRBJ1-2, with D hard to call. Judging by the DNA end, TRBJ2-7 fits better; the J call may be wrong. The sample taken for sequencing was esophageal tumor tissue. The origin of this receptor is a male donor with esophageal squamous cell carcinoma. The CDR3 sequence is CASINHAYEQYF. CDR3 coding DNA: TGTGCCAGCATCAACCACGCCTACGAGCAGTACTTC.